This TCR beta chain was retrieved from a study of human T cells and chemical hapten exposure. V lost 11 bases and J 0 bases, leaving 15 bases between the germline ends. Germline V gives CDR1 MNHEY, CDR2 SVGEGT. The CDR3 contains 14 residues. A single record per CDR3 protein comes from TCRdb applying MiXCR to the RACE reads. Altogether about 170,000 distinct CDR3 sequences are present, around a quarter being singletons, with the ten largest covering 2.1%. Time point here: patch test 3, about 24 weeks after DPC sensitization. Described treatment: therapeutic diphenylcyclopropenone sensitization with weekly scalp DPC.

Sequenced here: whole blood, sampled in connection with sensitization to the hapten diphenylcyclopropenone (DPC). This sequence was found in a woman aged 18-35 years with alopecia areata. Some clones in this sample may be carry-over from other donors' samples. This chain links TRBV6-2 or TRBV6-3 with TRBJ2-3, with D possibly matching TRBD1 (5 bases). DNA of the CDR3: TGTGCCGGACAACAGTCCTCTAGCACAGATACGCAGTATTTT. Translation gives CAGQQSSSTDTQYF.